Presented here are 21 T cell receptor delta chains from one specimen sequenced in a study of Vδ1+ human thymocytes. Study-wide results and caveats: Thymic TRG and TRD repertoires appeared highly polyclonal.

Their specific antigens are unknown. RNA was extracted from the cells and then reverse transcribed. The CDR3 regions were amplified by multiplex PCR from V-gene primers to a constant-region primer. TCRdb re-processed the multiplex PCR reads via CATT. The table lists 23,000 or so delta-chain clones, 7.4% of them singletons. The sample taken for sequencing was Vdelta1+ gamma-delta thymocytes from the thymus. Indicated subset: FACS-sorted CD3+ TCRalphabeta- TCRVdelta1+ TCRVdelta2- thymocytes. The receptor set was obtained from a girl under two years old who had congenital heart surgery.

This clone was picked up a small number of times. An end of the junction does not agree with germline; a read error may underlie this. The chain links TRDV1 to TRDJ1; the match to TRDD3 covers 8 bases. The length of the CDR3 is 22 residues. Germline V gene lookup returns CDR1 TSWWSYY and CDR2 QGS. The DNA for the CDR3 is TGTGCTCTTGGGGAACGTCCTACAACTATATTCTTCACTGGGGGGTTCACCGATATACTCATCTTT. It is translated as CALGERPTTIFFTGGFTDILIF.

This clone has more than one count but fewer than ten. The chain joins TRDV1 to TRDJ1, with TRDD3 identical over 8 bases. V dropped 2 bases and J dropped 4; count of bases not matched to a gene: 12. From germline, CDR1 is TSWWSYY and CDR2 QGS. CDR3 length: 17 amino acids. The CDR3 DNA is TGTGCTCTTGGGGAATCAACGGGGGATAATTCCGACGATAAACTCATCTTT. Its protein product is CALGESTGDNSDDKLIF.

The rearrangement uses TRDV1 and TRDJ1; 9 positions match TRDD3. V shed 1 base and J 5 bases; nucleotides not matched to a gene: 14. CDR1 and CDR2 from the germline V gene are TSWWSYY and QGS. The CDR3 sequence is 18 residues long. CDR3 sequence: CALGEPYSYAGGSDKLIF. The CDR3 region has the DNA TGTGCTCTTGGGGAACCCTATTCCTACGCTGGGGGATCGGATAAACTCATCTTT.

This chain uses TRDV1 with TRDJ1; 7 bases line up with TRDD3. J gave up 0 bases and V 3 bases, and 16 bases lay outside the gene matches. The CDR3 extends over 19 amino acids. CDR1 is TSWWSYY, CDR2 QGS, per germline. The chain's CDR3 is CALGEAPAGYVDYTDKLIF. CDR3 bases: TGTGCTCTTGGGGAGGCTCCCGCTGGATACGTGGACTACACCGATAAACTCATCTTT.

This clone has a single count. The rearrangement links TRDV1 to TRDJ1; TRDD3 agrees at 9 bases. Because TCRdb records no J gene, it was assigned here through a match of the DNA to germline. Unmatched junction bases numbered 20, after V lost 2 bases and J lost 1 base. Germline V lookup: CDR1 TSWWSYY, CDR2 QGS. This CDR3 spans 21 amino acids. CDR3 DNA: TGTGCTCTTGGGGAAACCCCTACTGGGGGAGCGAACCTCGCTATCACCGATAAACTCATCTTT. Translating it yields CALGETPTGGANLAITDKLIF.

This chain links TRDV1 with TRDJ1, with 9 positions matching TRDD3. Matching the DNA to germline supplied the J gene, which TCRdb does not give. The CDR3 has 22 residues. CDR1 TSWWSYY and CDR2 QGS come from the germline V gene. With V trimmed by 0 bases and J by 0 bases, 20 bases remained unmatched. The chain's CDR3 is CALGELSSTRSGGLRYTDKLIF. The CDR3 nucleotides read TGTGCTCTTGGGGAACTATCTTCCACGCGATCTGGGGGATTGAGGTACACCGATAAACTCATCTTT.

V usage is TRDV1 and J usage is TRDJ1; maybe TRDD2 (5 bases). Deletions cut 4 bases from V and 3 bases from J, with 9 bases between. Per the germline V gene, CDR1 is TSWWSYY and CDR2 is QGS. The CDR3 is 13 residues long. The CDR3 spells CALGGGLPDKLIF. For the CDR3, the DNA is TGTGCTCTTGGGGGCGGCCTTCCCGATAAACTCATCTTT.

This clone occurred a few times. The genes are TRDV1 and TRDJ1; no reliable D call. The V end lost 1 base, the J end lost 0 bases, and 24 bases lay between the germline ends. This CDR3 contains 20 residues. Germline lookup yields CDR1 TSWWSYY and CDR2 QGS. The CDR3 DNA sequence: TGTGCTCTTGGGGAACCGCCGACCGGTTGTTGTAATCTCTACACCGATAAACTCATCTTT. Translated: CALGEPPTGCCNLYTDKLIF.

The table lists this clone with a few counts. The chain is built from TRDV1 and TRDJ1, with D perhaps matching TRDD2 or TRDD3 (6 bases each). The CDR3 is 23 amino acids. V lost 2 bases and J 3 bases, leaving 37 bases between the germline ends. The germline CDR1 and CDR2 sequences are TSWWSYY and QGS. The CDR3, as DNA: TGTGCTCTTGGGGAAGCCCCTCCCTTCCGCTCTACGGCCCCTGGGGTGGGACCCGATAAACTCATCTTT. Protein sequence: CALGEAPPFRSTAPGVGPDKLIF.

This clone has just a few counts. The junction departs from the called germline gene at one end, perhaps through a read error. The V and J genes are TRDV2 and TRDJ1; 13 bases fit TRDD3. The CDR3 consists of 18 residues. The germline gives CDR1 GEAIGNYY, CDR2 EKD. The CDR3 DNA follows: TGTGCCTGTGACACGGTCTACTGGGGGATACGCTTGGGCGATAAACCCATCTTT. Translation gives CACDTVYWGIRLGDKPIF.

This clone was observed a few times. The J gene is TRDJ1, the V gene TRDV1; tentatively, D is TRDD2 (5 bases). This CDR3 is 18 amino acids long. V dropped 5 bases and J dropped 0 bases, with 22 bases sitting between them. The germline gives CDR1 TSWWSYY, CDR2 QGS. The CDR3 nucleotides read TGTGCTCTTGGGACTTTTCCTTACCCTTATGAGTACACCGATAAACTCATCTTT. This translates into CALGTFPYPYEYTDKLIF.

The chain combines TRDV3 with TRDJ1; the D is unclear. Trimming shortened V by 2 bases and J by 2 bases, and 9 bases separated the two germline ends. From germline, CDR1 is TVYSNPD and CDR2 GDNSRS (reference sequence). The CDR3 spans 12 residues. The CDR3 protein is CAFLPGTDKLIF. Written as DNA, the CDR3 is TGTGCCTTTCTCCCCGGGACCGATAAACTCATCTTT.

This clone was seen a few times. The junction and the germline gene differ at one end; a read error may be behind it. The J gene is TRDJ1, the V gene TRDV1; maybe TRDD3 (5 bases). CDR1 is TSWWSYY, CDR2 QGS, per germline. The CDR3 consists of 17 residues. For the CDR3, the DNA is TGTGCTCTTGGGGTAAACCCCTTTACTGGCCTCACCGATAAACCCATCTTT. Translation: CALGVNPFTGLTDKPIF.

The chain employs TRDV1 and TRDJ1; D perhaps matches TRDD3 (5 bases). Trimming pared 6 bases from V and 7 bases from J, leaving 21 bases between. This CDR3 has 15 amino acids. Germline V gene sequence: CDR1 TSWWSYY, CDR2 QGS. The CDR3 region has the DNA TGTGCTCTTGGACGATCTTGGGGTCCACGGGGTAAACTCATCTTT. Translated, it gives CALGRSWGPRGKLIF.

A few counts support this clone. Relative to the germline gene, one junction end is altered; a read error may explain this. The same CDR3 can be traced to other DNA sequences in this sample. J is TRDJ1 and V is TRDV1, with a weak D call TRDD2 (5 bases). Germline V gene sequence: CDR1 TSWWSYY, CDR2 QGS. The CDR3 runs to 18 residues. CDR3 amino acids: CALGELVSGALHTDKLIF. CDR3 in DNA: TGTGCTCTTGGGGAACTAGTATCCGGGGCCCTTCACACTGATAAACTCATCTTT.

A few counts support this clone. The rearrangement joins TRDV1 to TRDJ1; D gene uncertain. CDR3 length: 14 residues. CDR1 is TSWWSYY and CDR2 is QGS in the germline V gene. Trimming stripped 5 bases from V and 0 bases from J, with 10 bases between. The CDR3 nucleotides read TGTGCTCTTGGGAACCCACCGTACACCGATAAACTCATCTTT. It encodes CALGNPPYTDKLIF.

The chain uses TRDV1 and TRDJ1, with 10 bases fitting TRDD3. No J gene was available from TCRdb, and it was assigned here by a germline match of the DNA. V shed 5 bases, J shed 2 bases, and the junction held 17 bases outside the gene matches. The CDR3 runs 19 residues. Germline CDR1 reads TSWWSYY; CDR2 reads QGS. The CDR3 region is CALGNPFGTGGLRTDKLIF. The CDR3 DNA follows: TGTGCTCTTGGGAACCCCTTCGGTACTGGGGGATTACGTACCGATAAACTCATCTTT.

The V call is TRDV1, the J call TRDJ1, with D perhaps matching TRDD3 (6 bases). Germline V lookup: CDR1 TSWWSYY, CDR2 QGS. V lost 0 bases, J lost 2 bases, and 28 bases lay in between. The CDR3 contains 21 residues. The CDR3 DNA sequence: TGTGCTCTTGGGGAACTAGTTTCTACTAGCGGGGGAACCGCGAGGACCGATAAACTCATCTTT. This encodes CALGELVSTSGGTARTDKLIF.

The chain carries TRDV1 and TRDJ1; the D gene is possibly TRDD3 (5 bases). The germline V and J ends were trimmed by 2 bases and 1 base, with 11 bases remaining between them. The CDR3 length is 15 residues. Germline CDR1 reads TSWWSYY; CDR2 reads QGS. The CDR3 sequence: CALGEIGGFTDKLIF. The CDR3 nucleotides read TGTGCTCTTGGGGAAATAGGGGGCTTCACCGATAAACTCATCTTT.

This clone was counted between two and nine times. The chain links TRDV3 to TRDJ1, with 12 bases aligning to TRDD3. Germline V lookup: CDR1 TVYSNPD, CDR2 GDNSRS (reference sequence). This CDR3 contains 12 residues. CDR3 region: CAYWGIPDKLIF. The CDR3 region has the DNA TGTGCGTACTGGGGGATACCCGATAAACTCATCTTT.

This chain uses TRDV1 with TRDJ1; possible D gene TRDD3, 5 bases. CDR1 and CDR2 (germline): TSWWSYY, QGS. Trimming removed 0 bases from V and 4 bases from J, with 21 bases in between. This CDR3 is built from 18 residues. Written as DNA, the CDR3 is TGTGCTCTTGGGGAACTAGAGCCGTCGAGGCGGATAGACGATAAACTCATCTTT. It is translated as CALGELEPSRRIDDKLIF.